Sequencing of this T cell receptor (beta chain) was carried out in a study of cytomegalovirus exposure and HLA in healthy donors. General study results and limits: In a later analysis, CMV-associated beta chains were mostly HLA-associated, it appeared.

Despite likely unrecorded immune exposures, the donors were nominally healthy at the time of sampling. Germline-derived CDR1 and CDR2 are MDHEN and SYDVKM. Trimming took 5 bases from V and 4 from J, leaving 9 bases between them. The CDR3 runs 13 residues. Primers for the PCR totalled 60 Vbeta and 13 Jbeta. Measured with immunoSEQ multiplex PCR; TCRdb has only the in-frame clones, and not every one. The table has over 150,000 clones, 75% to 85% seen once. As for this clone: Its antigen remains unknown.

The chain links TRBV28 to TRBJ1-5; D is ambiguous. The sequenced material came from PBMCs. This receptor was taken from a male donor in good health and CMV-seropositive. CDR3 sequence reads: CASSPPGNQPQHF. In DNA form, the CDR3 reads TGTGCCAGCAGTCCTCCAGGAAATCAGCCCCAGCATTTT. The whole variable domain, filled in from reference TRBV28 and TRBJ1-5, reads DVKVTQSSRYLVKRTGEKVFLECVQDMDHENMFWYRQDPGLGLRLIYFSYDVKMKEKGDIPEGYSVSREKKERFSLILESASTNQTSMYLCASSPPGNQPQHFGDGTRLSIL.